This is a list of T cell receptor beta chains from one sample in a study of Ad26.COV2.S vaccination and SARS-CoV-2 variants. This table comes from immunoSEQ multiplex PCR, and its TCRdb copy is limited to in-frame clones, with some not included. In the table there are about 350,000 clones, around 89% of which are singletons. This specimen was peripheral blood, taken in a trial of Ad26.COV2.S vaccine versus placebo. The receptors derive from a person aged 18 to 59 who received the Ad26.COV2.S COVID-19 vaccine or a placebo. Each CDR3 is given with its conserved first and last residue. The order of the fields is D gene, J gene, V gene, clone size, CDR3 DNA, CDR3 protein. The D gene is left open where the match is weak. Not all rows give a size; the values are once, few, many and, for expanded clones, a class.

D gene: .
J gene: TRBJ1-1
V gene: TRBV5-8
clone size: once
CDR3 DNA: TGTGCCAGCAGCTTGTATGGTGGTTTGAACACTGAAGCTTTCTTT
CDR3 protein: CASSLYGGLNTEAFF

D gene: .
J gene: TRBJ2-1
V gene: TRBV3-1/TRBV3-2
clone size: .
CDR3 DNA: TGTGCCAGCAGCCAAGACCAGGGTATAGGTGAGCAGTTCTTC
CDR3 protein: CASSQDQGIGEQFF

D gene: .
J gene: TRBJ1-5
V gene: TRBV19
clone size: .
CDR3 DNA: TGTGCCAGTAGTATAGATCGGGCAGGGGATCAGCCCCAGCATTTT
CDR3 protein: CASSIDRAGDQPQHF

D gene: .
J gene: TRBJ2-1
V gene: TRBV7-2
clone size: .
CDR3 DNA: TGTGCCAGCAGCTTAGCGGCGCCCTCCTACAATGAGCAGTTCTTC
CDR3 protein: CASSLAAPSYNEQFF

D gene: .
J gene: TRBJ1-6
V gene: TRBV11-1
clone size: .
CDR3 DNA: TGTGCCAGCAGCTTAGCTAAAAGACAGTTCGATAATTCACCCCTCCACTTT
CDR3 protein: CASSLAKRQFDNSPLHF

D gene: .
J gene: TRBJ1-1
V gene: TRBV20-1
clone size: .
CDR3 DNA: TGCAGTGCTAGTAAGGGATCCAACACTGAAGCTTTCTTT
CDR3 protein: CSASKGSNTEAFF

D gene: .
J gene: TRBJ2-4
V gene: TRBV5-1
clone size: .
CDR3 DNA: TGCGCCAGCAGCTTGGAGGAGAGAGGGAGAATGAAAAACATTCAGTACTTC
CDR3 protein: CASSLEERGRMKNIQYF

D gene: TRBD2
J gene: TRBJ2-1
V gene: TRBV24-1
clone size: .
CDR3 DNA: TGTGCCACCAGTGACCGAAGACTAGCGGGATTGGGTAATGAGCAGTTCTTC
CDR3 protein: CATSDRRLAGLGNEQFF

D gene: TRBD2
J gene: TRBJ2-1
V gene: TRBV5-1
clone size: .
CDR3 DNA: TGCGCCAGCAGCCTAGGGACTAGCCGAAGCTCCTACAATGAGCAGTTCTTC
CDR3 protein: CASSLGTSRSSYNEQFF

D gene: .
J gene: TRBJ1-6
V gene: TRBV6-6
clone size: .
CDR3 DNA: TGTGCCAGCAGTTCCTTACAGGGCTCCTATAATTCACCCCTCCACTTT
CDR3 protein: CASSSLQGSYNSPLHF

D gene: .
J gene: TRBJ2-7
V gene: TRBV19
clone size: .
CDR3 DNA: TGTGCCAGTAGTGGGCGGCAGGGGATCTACGAGCAGTACTTC
CDR3 protein: CASSGRQGIYEQYF

D gene: .
J gene: TRBJ2-3
V gene: TRBV9
clone size: once
CDR3 DNA: TGTGCCAGCGGGCTCTTACGGGGAGATACGCAGTATTTT
CDR3 protein: CASGLLRGDTQYF

D gene: TRBD1
J gene: TRBJ1-5
V gene: TRBV19
clone size: once
CDR3 DNA: TGTGCCAGTAGTCCTGCGACAGGGTGGCCGCCCCAGCATTTT
CDR3 protein: CASSPATGWPPQHF

D gene: TRBD2
J gene: TRBJ2-1
V gene: TRBV28
clone size: .
CDR3 DNA: TGTGCCAGCAGTTTATGGGGGACTAGCGGGGTTTACAATGAGCAGTTCTTC
CDR3 protein: CASSLWGTSGVYNEQFF

D gene: .
J gene: TRBJ2-5
V gene: TRBV6-6
clone size: .
CDR3 DNA: TGTGCCAGCAGTTACCCTAGTAAACAAGAGACCCAGTACTTC
CDR3 protein: CASSYPSKQETQYF

D gene: .
J gene: TRBJ2-7
V gene: TRBV13
clone size: .
CDR3 DNA: TGTGCCAGCAGCCCAGGGGGGAGCTCCTACGAGCAGTACTTC
CDR3 protein: CASSPGGSSYEQYF

D gene: .
J gene: TRBJ2-2
V gene: TRBV11-2
clone size: once
CDR3 DNA: TGTGCCAGCAGCACGTCCGGGGAGCTGTTTTTT
CDR3 protein: CASSTSGELFF

D gene: .
J gene: TRBJ2-1
V gene: TRBV19
clone size: .
CDR3 DNA: TGTGCCAGTAGTATAGAGGGGGGCGGGACCTCCTACAATGAGCAGTTCTTC
CDR3 protein: CASSIEGGGTSYNEQFF

D gene: .
J gene: TRBJ1-1
V gene: TRBV25-1
clone size: .
CDR3 DNA: TGTGCCAGCAGCCGGGACACTGGCACTGAAGCTTTCTTT
CDR3 protein: CASSRDTGTEAFF

D gene: .
J gene: TRBJ2-7
V gene: TRBV9
clone size: .
CDR3 DNA: TGTGCCAGCAGCGTAAGTGGGAGCCTTTACGAGCAGTACTTC
CDR3 protein: CASSVSGSLYEQYF

D gene: .
J gene: TRBJ2-6
V gene: TRBV19
clone size: once
CDR3 DNA: TGTGCCAGTAGTATAGATGGGACGGCAATCCTCTCTGGGGCCAACGTCCTGACTTTC
CDR3 protein: CASSIDGTAILSGANVLTF

D gene: TRBD2
J gene: TRBJ2-3
V gene: TRBV5-4
clone size: once
CDR3 DNA: TGTGCCAGCAGCCGAGGACTAGCGACTAGCACAGATACGCAGTATTTT
CDR3 protein: CASSRGLATSTDTQYF

D gene: .
J gene: TRBJ1-6
V gene: TRBV19
clone size: .
CDR3 DNA: TGTGCCAGCGCTTCCTCCGCGGACAATTCACCCCTCCACTTT
CDR3 protein: CASASSADNSPLHF

D gene: .
J gene: TRBJ2-2
V gene: TRBV11-2
clone size: .
CDR3 DNA: TGTGCCAGCAGCCCATTGGGGGGAGAGTGGCCGAACACCGGGGAGCTGTTTTTT
CDR3 protein: CASSPLGGEWPNTGELFF

D gene: .
J gene: TRBJ2-3
V gene: TRBV9
clone size: .
CDR3 DNA: TGTGCCAGCAGCGTAGAAGCAGGGGGCACAGATACGCAGTATTTT
CDR3 protein: CASSVEAGGTDTQYF

D gene: TRBD2
J gene: TRBJ2-7
V gene: TRBV2
clone size: .
CDR3 DNA: TGTGCCAGCAGTAGACTTCTAGCGGGAATTGGGGAGCAGTACTTC
CDR3 protein: CASSRLLAGIGEQYF

D gene: .
J gene: TRBJ1-1
V gene: TRBV4-2
clone size: once
CDR3 DNA: TGTGCCAGCAGCCAAGCCAGGACAAGAAACACTGAAGCTTTCTTT
CDR3 protein: CASSQARTRNTEAFF

D gene: TRBD1
J gene: TRBJ1-5
V gene: TRBV6-5
clone size: .
CDR3 DNA: TGTGCCAGCACGGGTCAGGGGGCAGGGCAGCCCCAGCATTTT
CDR3 protein: CASTGQGAGQPQHF

D gene: TRBD1
J gene: TRBJ1-4
V gene: TRBV9
clone size: .
CDR3 DNA: TGTGCCAGCAGCATCTCCGGGACAGGGGGAGAAAAACTGTTTTTT
CDR3 protein: CASSISGTGGEKLFF

D gene: TRBD1
J gene: TRBJ1-2
V gene: TRBV4-1
clone size: .
CDR3 DNA: TGCGCCAGCAGCCAACCGGGACAGGACTACTATGGCTACACCTTC
CDR3 protein: CASSQPGQDYYGYTF

D gene: .
J gene: TRBJ2-2
V gene: TRBV5-5
clone size: .
CDR3 DNA: TGTGCCAGCGAGACTAGTCACTACTCCGGGGAGCTGTTTTTT
CDR3 protein: CASETSHYSGELFF

D gene: TRBD2
J gene: TRBJ2-7
V gene: TRBV12-5
clone size: .
CDR3 DNA: TGTGCTAGTGGTTTGGCGGGACTAGCGGGAGGTACCTACGAGCAGTACTTC
CDR3 protein: CASGLAGLAGGTYEQYF

D gene: TRBD2
J gene: TRBJ2-7
V gene: TRBV19
clone size: once
CDR3 DNA: TGTGCCAGTAGTCCCCGGCTAGTAGCGGGAGCTCCCTTGACCTACGAGCAGTACTTC
CDR3 protein: CASSPRLVAGAPLTYEQYF

D gene: .
J gene: TRBJ1-1
V gene: TRBV6-1
clone size: .
CDR3 DNA: TGTGCCAGCAGTGAACCCAGGGGCTCCACTGAAGCTTTCTTT
CDR3 protein: CASSEPRGSTEAFF

D gene: .
J gene: TRBJ1-5
V gene: TRBV19
clone size: .
CDR3 DNA: TGTGCCAGTGGACATCCGGGGAATCAGCCCCAGCATTTT
CDR3 protein: CASGHPGNQPQHF

D gene: TRBD2
J gene: TRBJ2-1
V gene: TRBV19
clone size: .
CDR3 DNA: TGTGCCAGTAGTATATCCGCGGGGGGGTACAATGAGCAGTTCTTC
CDR3 protein: CASSISAGGYNEQFF

D gene: .
J gene: TRBJ2-2
V gene: TRBV4-2
clone size: .
CDR3 DNA: TGTGCCAGCAGCCAAGGAGATCGAGACACCGGGGAGCTGTTTTTT
CDR3 protein: CASSQGDRDTGELFF

D gene: .
J gene: TRBJ1-1
V gene: TRBV5-1
clone size: once
CDR3 DNA: TGCGCCAGCGGCTGGCAGGTAGACACTGAAGCTTTCTTT
CDR3 protein: CASGWQVDTEAFF

D gene: .
J gene: TRBJ2-7
V gene: TRBV7-9
clone size: .
CDR3 DNA: TGTGCCAGTGCAGGACCACATACCTACGAGCAGTACTTC
CDR3 protein: CASAGPHTYEQYF

D gene: .
J gene: TRBJ2-7
V gene: TRBV6-2/TRBV6-3
clone size: once
CDR3 DNA: TGTGCCAGCAGTTTGGGGAGCTCCTACGAGCAGTACTTC
CDR3 protein: CASSLGSSYEQYF

D gene: .
J gene: TRBJ2-7
V gene: TRBV9
clone size: .
CDR3 DNA: TGTGCCAGCAGCGTAGACTGGCAGGTCTCCTACGAGCAGTACTTC
CDR3 protein: CASSVDWQVSYEQYF

D gene: TRBD1
J gene: TRBJ1-2
V gene: TRBV19
clone size: once
CDR3 DNA: TGTGCCAGTAGTATAGGAGTCGGACAGGGCGACTATGGCTACACCTTC
CDR3 protein: CASSIGVGQGDYGYTF

D gene: .
J gene: TRBJ2-7
V gene: TRBV27
clone size: once
CDR3 DNA: TGTGCCAGCAGTTTTCCCCGAGGGGCGGACAGCTTCCGAACCTACGAGCAGTACTTC
CDR3 protein: CASSFPRGADSFRTYEQYF

D gene: TRBD1
J gene: TRBJ2-7
V gene: TRBV7-2
clone size: .
CDR3 DNA: TGTGCCAGCAGCGACAGGGTTTCCTACGAGCAGTACTTC
CDR3 protein: CASSDRVSYEQYF

D gene: .
J gene: TRBJ2-2
V gene: TRBV2
clone size: .
CDR3 DNA: TGTGCCAGCAGTGACTGGACCCCGAACACCGGGGAGCTGTTTTTT
CDR3 protein: CASSDWTPNTGELFF

D gene: .
J gene: TRBJ1-3
V gene: TRBV7-2
clone size: .
CDR3 DNA: TGTGCCAGCAAGCCCTCTGGGTCTGGAAACACCATATATTTT
CDR3 protein: CASKPSGSGNTIYF

D gene: .
J gene: TRBJ2-1
V gene: TRBV10-3
clone size: .
CDR3 DNA: TGTGCCATCAGTGAGCCGAGGGCGGGCAATGAGCAGTTCTTC
CDR3 protein: CAISEPRAGNEQFF

D gene: TRBD1
J gene: TRBJ2-7
V gene: TRBV5-1
clone size: .
CDR3 DNA: TGCGCCAGCAGCTGGGGACAGGGCACAACCGGGAACGAGCAGTACTTC
CDR3 protein: CASSWGQGTTGNEQYF

D gene: .
J gene: TRBJ1-2
V gene: TRBV30
clone size: .
CDR3 DNA: TGTGCCTGGAATGCAGAACCCAACTATGGCTACACCTTC
CDR3 protein: CAWNAEPNYGYTF

D gene: .
J gene: TRBJ1-1
V gene: TRBV3-1/TRBV3-2
clone size: .
CDR3 DNA: TGTGCCAGCAGCCAAGATCGGCGGAACACTGAAGCTTTCTTT
CDR3 protein: CASSQDRRNTEAFF

D gene: TRBD1
J gene: TRBJ1-1
V gene: TRBV7-9
clone size: .
CDR3 DNA: TGTGCCAGCAGCTCAAGGACAGGCTCGAACACTGAAGCTTTCTTT
CDR3 protein: CASSSRTGSNTEAFF

D gene: .
J gene: TRBJ1-2
V gene: TRBV29-1
clone size: once
CDR3 DNA: TGCAGCGTGCCCCCGGAGGGGGGCAACTATGGCTACACCTTC
CDR3 protein: CSVPPEGGNYGYTF

D gene: .
J gene: TRBJ2-1
V gene: TRBV21-1
clone size: .
CDR3 DNA: TGTGCCAGCAGCCCCCGGACTAGCGGGGGGGAAAGCTCCTACAATGAGCAGTTCTTC
CDR3 protein: CASSPRTSGGESSYNEQFF

D gene: TRBD1
J gene: TRBJ1-2
V gene: TRBV5-1
clone size: .
CDR3 DNA: TGCGCCAGCAGCCAATACAGGGGCGGGGGCTACACCTTC
CDR3 protein: CASSQYRGGGYTF

D gene: .
J gene: TRBJ1-1
V gene: TRBV4-1
clone size: .
CDR3 DNA: TGCGCCAGCAGCCAAGATCAAGCATGGGAGGGGAACACTGAAGCTTTCTTT
CDR3 protein: CASSQDQAWEGNTEAFF

D gene: .
J gene: TRBJ2-7
V gene: TRBV13
clone size: .
CDR3 DNA: TGTGCCAGCGGCCTAGGTGGCTCCTACGAGCAGTACTTC
CDR3 protein: CASGLGGSYEQYF

D gene: TRBD1
J gene: TRBJ1-1
V gene: TRBV11-2
clone size: .
CDR3 DNA: TGTGCCAGCAGCGGCGACAGGGGGCGGCGAGCTTTCTTT
CDR3 protein: CASSGDRGRRAFF

D gene: TRBD2
J gene: TRBJ2-5
V gene: TRBV29-1
clone size: .
CDR3 DNA: TGCAGCGTTTCTAGCGGGGGTATCACGGCGACCCAGTACTTC
CDR3 protein: CSVSSGGITATQYF

D gene: .
J gene: TRBJ1-4
V gene: TRBV4-1
clone size: .
CDR3 DNA: TGCGCCAGCAGCCAAGATATACGGGACCGGGAACTGTTTTTT
CDR3 protein: CASSQDIRDRELFF